Each of the 28 T cell receptor beta chains below was sequenced from the same sample in a study of blood T cells in healthy people across ages. Combining a sample-barcoded 5' primer with a J-beta primer mix, a second PCR ran for roughly 7 to 11 cycles. Via MiXCR, TCRdb re-called the 5' RACE reads, giving one row per CDR3 protein. Of fewer than 800,000 distinct CDR3 sequences in the sample, about 52% are singletons; the top ten hold roughly 31%. The sequencing sample was made of blood. These receptor sequences come from a woman aged 60 to 75 in good health.

This clonotype was detected once. This chain uses TRBV4-2 with TRBJ1-6; D gene unclear. Per germline, CDR1 LGHNA and CDR2 YNFKEQ. The V end was cut by 6 bases, the J end by 7 bases, with 10 bases between. This CDR3 is 13 amino acids long. CDR3 bases: TGTGCCAGCAGTCAGAAGTTAAATTCACCCCTCCACTTT. Amino acid sequence: CASSQKLNSPLHF.

This clonotype was counted only a few times. V and J are TRBV10-3 and TRBJ2-1, with D tentatively TRBD1 or TRBD2 (6 bases each). The length of the CDR3 is 13 residues. V was shortened by 6 bases and J by 9 bases, with 15 bases between the two germline ends. CDR1 ENHRY and CDR2 SYGVKD come from the germline V gene. The CDR3 sequence: CAIREGPTGEQFF. In nucleotides, the CDR3 is TGTGCCATCAGGGAGGGACCGACAGGTGAGCAGTTCTTC.

This clonotype was seen a handful of times. The V and J genes are TRBV6-6 and TRBJ2-3; D is undetermined. The ends were cut back, 5 bases at V and 4 bases at J, with 16 bases in the middle. Looked up from germline, CDR1 is MNHNY and CDR2 is SVGAGI (reference sequence). CDR3 length: 15 amino acids. CDR3 amino acids: CASSTSLTLSDTQYF. The CDR3 coding sequence is TGTGCCAGCAGTACGTCTCTGACACTTTCAGATACGCAGTATTTT.

The table lists this clonotype with a count of one. The V call is TRBV5-1, the J call TRBJ1-1; no clear D gene. The germline gives CDR1 SGHRS, CDR2 YFSETQ. The CDR3 is 14 amino acids. V lost 4 bases to trimming and J lost 5 bases, with 15 bases between them. The CDR3 here is CASSLNSGKTEAFF. The CDR3 DNA follows: TGCGCCAGCAGCCTTAACTCGGGTAAGACTGAAGCTTTCTTT.

The rearrangement links TRBV4-3 to TRBJ2-1, with D possibly being TRBD2 (6 bases). The CDR3 contains 16 residues. Looked up from germline, CDR1 is LGHNA and CDR2 is YSLEER. The V end lost 1 base, the J end lost 4 bases, and 14 bases lay between the germline ends. CDR3 sequence: CASSQGLGGTYNEQFF. DNA for the CDR3: TGCGCCAGCAGCCAAGGGCTTGGCGGGACGTACAATGAGCAGTTCTTC.

This clonotype was detected a few times. The chain combines TRBV20-1 with TRBJ2-4, with TRBD1 as a possible D gene (5 bases). This CDR3 has 13 residues. The V end lost 6 bases, the J end lost 0 bases, and 9 bases lay between the germline ends. CDR1 DFQATT and CDR2 SNEGSKA come from the germline V gene (reference sequence). The CDR3 sequence: CSALGVAKNIQYF. The CDR3 region has the DNA TGCAGTGCCTTAGGGGTAGCCAAAAACATTCAGTACTTC.

The V and J genes are TRBV20-1 and TRBJ2-2, with TRBD1 matching over 8 bases. The CDR3 covers 14 residues. Per the germline V gene, CDR1 is DFQATT and CDR2 is SNEGSKA (reference sequence). Trimming took 5 bases from V and 4 from J; bases not matched to a gene: 6. The CDR3 here is CSARDQGATGELFF. The CDR3 DNA reads TGCAGTGCTCGCGATCAGGGGGCCACCGGGGAGCTGTTTTTT.

This chain connects TRBV11-3 to TRBJ2-1; TRBD2 matches 8 bases. Per the germline V gene, CDR1 is SGHNT and CDR2 is YENEEA. V shed 4 bases and J 8 bases; nucleotides not matched to a gene: 10. CDR3 length: 15 amino acids. The CDR3 sequence: CASSSGTRFQDEQFF. CDR3 DNA sequence: TGTGCCAGCAGCTCCGGGACTAGGTTTCAGGATGAGCAGTTCTTC.

The J gene is TRBJ2-1, the V gene TRBV6-6, with a possible D match to TRBD1 (6 bases). This CDR3 is 14 amino acids long. V lost 4 bases, J lost 3 bases, and 10 bases lay in between. Germline V lookup: CDR1 MNHNY, CDR2 SVGAGI (reference sequence). CDR3 sequence reads: CASSSTGNYNEQFF. Written as DNA, the CDR3 is TGTGCCAGCAGTTCAACAGGGAACTACAATGAGCAGTTCTTC.

J is TRBJ2-7 and V is TRBV27; 7 bases are shared with TRBD2. This CDR3 has 14 residues. CDR1 MNHEY and CDR2 SMNVEV come from the germline V gene (reference sequence). V dropped 3 bases and J dropped 4; count of bases not matched to a gene: 6. The CDR3 region has the DNA TGTGCCAGCAGTTTTGGGCTAGCGGCGTACGAGCAGTACTTC. The encoded protein is CASSFGLAAYEQYF.

This clonotype was observed a handful of times. The rearrangement uses TRBV7-2 and TRBJ2-1; no reliable D call. The DNA matches TRBJ2-7 better at its end, which makes the J call doubtful. The CDR3 extends over 13 amino acids. Germline CDR1 SGHTA, CDR2 FQGNSA. CDR3 sequence (DNA): TGTGCCAGCAGCTTAAGGACCCTCAATGAGCAGTACTTC. It codes for CASSLRTLNEQYF.

In its sample, this clonotype was seen once. The J gene is TRBJ2-7, the V gene TRBV4-2; the D gene is possibly TRBD1 (6 bases). V gave up 0 bases and J gave up 4 bases, with 13 bases separating them. The CDR3 contains 15 residues. The V gene's germline CDR1 is LGHNA and CDR2 YNFKEQ. The CDR3: CASSQENNRVYEQYF. CDR3 sequence (DNA): TGTGCCAGCAGCCAAGAAAATAACAGGGTATACGAGCAGTACTTC.

The rearrangement uses TRBV7-2 and TRBJ1-1; TRBD1 matches 7 bases. The CDR3 covers 14 residues. V dropped 5 bases and J dropped 4; count of bases not matched to a gene: 7. Germline CDR1 is SGHTA and CDR2 is FQGNSA. The CDR3 sequence is CASSPWGQFTEAFF. The DNA for the CDR3 is TGTGCCAGCAGCCCATGGGGACAGTTCACTGAAGCTTTCTTT.

The V gene is TRBV20-1, the J gene TRBJ2-4, with D maybe TRBD1 (7 bases). V was trimmed by 1 base and J by 0 bases, leaving 16 bases between them. Germline loops: CDR1 DFQATT, CDR2 SNEGSKA (reference sequence). This CDR3 spans 17 amino acids. CDR3 sequence (DNA): TGCAGTGCTAGAGTCGCGGGACAGAACTTAGCCAAAAACATTCAGTACTTC. Amino acid sequence: CSARVAGQNLAKNIQYF.

This clonotype came up a few times. The genes are TRBV20-1 and TRBJ2-3; 9 positions match TRBD2. The CDR3 runs 15 residues. Germline CDR1 is DFQATT and CDR2 is SNEGSKA (reference sequence). J lost 2 bases, V lost 0 bases, and 3 bases had no gene match. CDR3 coding DNA: TGCAGTGCTAGAGATGGCGGGAGGGCCACAGATACGCAGTATTTT. Residues: CSARDGGRATDTQYF.

The chain couples TRBV5-1 to TRBJ2-1; D may be TRBD1 or TRBD2 (6 bases each). Germline V gene lookup returns CDR1 SGHRS and CDR2 YFSETQ. CDR3 length equals 24 residues. Trimming cost V 2 bases and J 0 bases, with 36 bases left between them. CDR3 in amino acids: CASSFPMGAGSGFPPRISYNEQFF. As DNA, the CDR3 is TGCGCCAGCAGCTTCCCGATGGGGGCGGGGAGCGGTTTTCCCCCGCGGATCTCCTACAATGAGCAGTTCTTC. Based on the CDR3 plus reference TRBV5-1 and TRBJ2-1, the full variable domain is KAGVTQTPRYLIKTRGQQVTLSCSPISGHRSVSWYQQTPGQGLQFLFEYFSETQRNKGNFPGRFSGRQFSNSRSEMNVSTLELGDSALYLCASSFPMGAGSGFPPRISYNEQFFGPGTRLTVL.

This clonotype was counted only a few times. The chain uses TRBV12-3 or TRBV12-4 and TRBJ2-1; D may be TRBD1 (6 bases). V was pared by 3 bases and J by 7 bases, with 16 bases between. The CDR3 covers 15 residues. For the CDR3, the DNA is TGTGCCAGCAGTTTCGTACAGGGCAAGACAAATGAGCAGTTCTTC. Its protein product is CASSFVQGKTNEQFF.

V usage is TRBV5-1 and J usage is TRBJ2-4; possibly TRBD1 for D (6 bases). The J call may be mistaken, given a closer DNA end match to TRBJ2-7. This CDR3 is built from 15 residues. CDR1 is SGHRS and CDR2 is YFSETQ in the germline V gene. The CDR3 DNA is TGCGCCAGCAGTTCGCAGGGGCCGAACTCCTACGAGCAGTACTTC. The encoded protein is CASSSQGPNSYEQYF.

As for this clonotype: Just one base apart from a much larger clone, this may be a read error. The chain uses TRBV10-3 and TRBJ2-7; D might be TRBD2 (6 bases). This CDR3 contains 14 residues. The V end lost 7 bases, the J end lost 6 bases, and 19 bases lay between the germline ends. Germline CDR1 reads ENHRY; CDR2 reads SYGVKD. The CDR3 reads CAITPGGARSEQYF. CDR3 nucleotide sequence: TGTGCCATCACTCCCGGCGGGGCCCGCAGCGAGCAGTACTTC.

This clonotype was detected only a few times. The chain recombines TRBV20-1 with TRBJ2-1; weak D call: TRBD1 (6 bases). The J call may be mistaken, given a closer DNA end match to TRBJ2-7. CDR1 DFQATT and CDR2 SNEGSKA come from the germline V gene (reference sequence). CDR3 length: 16 amino acids. The CDR3 sequence: CSARPETGDYYNEQYF. CDR3 bases: TGCAGTGCTAGACCAGAGACAGGAGATTATTACAATGAGCAGTACTTC.

This clonotype was detected many times. The V call is TRBV10-3, the J call TRBJ2-1, with 16 bases matching TRBD2. V lost 10 bases and J lost 5; bases outside the gene matches: 17. CDR1 and CDR2 (germline): ENHRY, SYGVKD. This CDR3 comprises 19 residues. For the CDR3, the DNA is TGTGCCACGCTCCCGGGACTAGCGGGAGGGCCCCGGGAAAACAATGAGCAGTTCTTC. It codes for CATLPGLAGGPRENNEQFF.

This chain joins TRBV4-3 and TRBJ2-1; 15 nucleotides agree with TRBD2. The junction had 4 bases not matched to a gene; V was cut back by 1 base and J by 6 bases. Germline CDR1 reads LGHNA; CDR2 reads YSLEER. The CDR3 extends over 17 amino acids. CDR3 residues: CASSQAQGLAGGNEQFF. DNA of the CDR3: TGCGCCAGCAGCCAAGCGCAGGGACTAGCGGGAGGCAATGAGCAGTTCTTC.

The chain carries TRBV28 and TRBJ2-7, with 14 bases fitting TRBD2. V dropped 5 bases and J dropped 7; count of bases not matched to a gene: 10. Germline loops: CDR1 MDHEN, CDR2 SYDVKM. The CDR3 length is 16 residues. This CDR3 reads CASSDPGLAGENEQYF. In DNA form, the CDR3 reads TGTGCCAGCAGTGACCCGGGACTAGCGGGAGAAAATGAGCAGTACTTC.

This clonotype appeared a few times. The rearrangement uses TRBV7-2 and TRBJ2-7, with D tentatively TRBD1 (5 bases). V was trimmed by 1 base and J by 3 bases, leaving 10 bases between them. CDR1 is SGHTA, CDR2 FQGNSA, per germline. This CDR3 comprises 14 residues. The CDR3 is CASSLGQRHYEQYF. In nucleotides, the CDR3 is TGTGCCAGCAGCTTAGGACAGAGACACTACGAGCAGTACTTC.

This clonotype was observed a handful of times. The chain carries TRBV7-2 and TRBJ2-7, with TRBD2 identical over 7 bases. J gave up 0 bases and V 1 base, and 6 bases lay outside the gene matches. The germline V gene encodes CDR1 SGHTA and CDR2 FQGNSA. CDR3 size: 16 residues. CDR3 sequence: CASSLVAGDGSYEQYF. CDR3 DNA sequence: TGTGCCAGCAGCTTAGTCGCGGGGGACGGCTCCTACGAGCAGTACTTC.

The CDR3 coding sequence is TGTGCCAGCAGCTCAGGAAGGCTAGCGGGAGGGGCCCGCACAGATACGCAGTATTTT. Translating gives CASSSGRLAGGARTDTQYF. This chain links TRBV4-2 with TRBJ2-3; 12 bases are shared with TRBD2. V was clipped by 5 bases and J by 1 base; unmatched bases: 13. The CDR3 is 19 amino acids. Germline CDR1 and CDR2: LGHNA and YNFKEQ.

The chain links TRBV7-9 to TRBJ2-1, with D maybe TRBD2 (6 bases). The length of the CDR3 is 15 residues. The V end lost 2 bases, the J end lost 4 bases, and 12 bases lay between the germline ends. The V gene's germline CDR1 is SEHNR and CDR2 FQNEAQ (reference sequence). CDR3 protein: CASSLNLGGYNEQFF. The CDR3 DNA is TGTGCCAGCAGCTTAAATTTAGGAGGGTACAATGAGCAGTTCTTC.

The chain employs TRBV9 and TRBJ2-1, with TRBD2 matching over 10 bases. The assigned J gene may be wrong: the sequence end matches TRBJ2-7 better. Germline V gene lookup returns CDR1 SGDLS and CDR2 YYNGEE. This CDR3 spans 16 amino acids. As DNA, the CDR3 is TGTGCCAGCAGCGCCCTACTAGCGGGGACCTACAATGAGCAGTACTTC. Amino acid sequence: CASSALLAGTYNEQYF.